The text below deals with one T cell receptor (beta chain). The data were produced by immunoSEQ multiplex PCR, yet TCRdb's version contains in-frame clones alone and is incomplete. The sample holds approximately 150,000 clones, approximately 90% seen once. The sample comes from a study of blood T cell repertoires in COVID-19. At the level of the study: Donors in the United States, Italy and Spain gave samples during acute or convalescent COVID-19.

The junction had 13 bases not matched to a gene; V was cut back by 2 bases and J by 9 bases. This CDR3 has 16 residues. Germline V gene sequence: CDR1 SGDLS, CDR2 YYNGEE. The receptor was isolated from a woman in her sixties with active COVID-19. The sample was peripheral blood. The chain has TRBV9 and TRBJ2-4; 8 nucleotides line up with TRBD2. The CDR3 nucleotides are TGTGCCAGCAGCGTCGGGACTAGTCGCCAAAATGTCATTCAGTACTTC. This translates into CASSVGTSRQNVIQYF. Full variable domain (outside the CDR3, taken from reference TRBV9 and TRBJ2-4): DSGVTQTPKHLITATGQRVTLRCSPRSGDLSVYWYQQSLDQGLQFLIQYYNGEERAKGNILERFSAQQFPDLHSELNLSSLELGDSALYFCASSVGTSRQNVIQYFGAGTRLSVL.